This T cell receptor (beta chain) is drawn from a study of blood T cell repertoires in COVID-19. The germline V gene has CDR1 SGHTS and CDR2 YDEGEE. The ends lost 1 base at V and 3 bases at J; junction bases unmatched: 3. The CDR3 extends over 14 amino acids. This clone was found once. Profiling relied on immunoSEQ multiplex PCR, and the TCRdb table lists in-frame clones only, not all of them. The table shows some 94,000 clones, with 75% to 90% occurring only once. This chain links TRBV5-8 with TRBJ2-7; 8 bases agree with TRBD1. The clonotype originates from a human donor in a cohort sampled during active COVID-19. What was sequenced was peripheral blood. CDR3 loop: CASSLYGQGYEQYF. In DNA form, the CDR3 reads TGTGCCAGCAGCTTGTATGGACAGGGCTACGAGCAGTACTTC.